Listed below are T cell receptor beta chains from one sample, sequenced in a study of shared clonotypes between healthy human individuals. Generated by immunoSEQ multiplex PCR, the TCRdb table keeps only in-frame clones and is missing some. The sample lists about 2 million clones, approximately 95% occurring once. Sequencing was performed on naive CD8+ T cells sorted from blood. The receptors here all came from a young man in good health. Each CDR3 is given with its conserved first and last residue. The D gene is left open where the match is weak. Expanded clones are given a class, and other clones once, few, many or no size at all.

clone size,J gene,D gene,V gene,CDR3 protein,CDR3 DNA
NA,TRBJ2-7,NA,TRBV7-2,CASSSPGAGLHYEQYF,TGTGCCAGCAGCTCCCCAGGAGCGGGTCTTCACTACGAGCAGTACTTC
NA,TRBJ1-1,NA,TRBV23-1,CASSHYIGKSTEAFF,TGCGCCAGCAGTCACTACATAGGGAAGAGCACTGAAGCTTTCTTT
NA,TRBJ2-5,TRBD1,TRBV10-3,CAISDSGQVEETQYF,TGTGCCATCAGTGATTCGGGACAGGTGGAAGAGACCCAGTACTTC
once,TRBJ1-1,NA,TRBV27,CASSFRVQGGTEAFF,TGTGCCAGCAGTTTCCGGGTGCAGGGCGGGACTGAAGCTTTCTTT
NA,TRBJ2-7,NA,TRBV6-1,CASGVPSYEQYF,TGTGCCAGTGGAGTCCCATCCTACGAGCAGTACTTC
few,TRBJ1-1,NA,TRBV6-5,CASSYEGNTEAFF,TGTGCCAGCAGTTACGAAGGGAACACTGAAGCTTTCTTT
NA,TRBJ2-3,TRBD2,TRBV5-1,CASSSFGLALTTDTQYF,TGCGCCAGCAGCTCATTCGGACTAGCCTTAACCACAGATACGCAGTATTTT
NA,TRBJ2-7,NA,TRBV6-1,CASSVGGVFYEQYF,TGTGCCAGCAGTGTGGGGGGCGTCTTCTACGAGCAGTACTTC
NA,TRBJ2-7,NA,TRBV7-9,CASSSSEDYEQYF,TGTGCCAGCAGCTCCTCAGAGGACTACGAGCAGTACTTC
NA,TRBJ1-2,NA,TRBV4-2,CASSQTDGGGYTF,TGTGCCAGCAGCCAGACAGACGGCGGTGGCTACACCTTC
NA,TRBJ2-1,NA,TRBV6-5,CATWTRSYNEQFF,TGTGCCACCTGGACCCGCTCCTACAATGAGCAGTTCTTC
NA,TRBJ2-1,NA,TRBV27,CASSFFGGRSSYNEQFF,TGTGCCAGCAGTTTTTTCGGCGGCCGCAGCTCCTACAATGAGCAGTTCTTC
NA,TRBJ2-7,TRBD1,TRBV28,CASSPSSGTGALYEQYF,TGTGCCAGCAGTCCCTCCTCCGGGACAGGGGCCCTCTACGAGCAGTACTTC
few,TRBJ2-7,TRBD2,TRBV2,CASSEESGRFYEQYF,TGTGCCAGCAGTGAGGAAAGCGGGAGGTTCTACGAGCAGTACTTC
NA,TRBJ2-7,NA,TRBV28,CASSFHIGGEQYF,TGTGCCAGCAGTTTTCATATAGGGGGCGAGCAGTACTTC
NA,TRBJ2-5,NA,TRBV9,CASSAPPRGMEETQYF,TGTGCCAGCAGCGCACCCCCACGGGGGATGGAAGAGACCCAGTACTTC
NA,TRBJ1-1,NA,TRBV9,CASSVDGGGIEAFF,TGTGCCAGCAGCGTAGATGGAGGTGGGATTGAAGCTTTCTTT
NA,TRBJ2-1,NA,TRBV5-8,CASSLRGRDFDEQFF,TGTGCCAGCAGCTTAAGGGGGAGGGATTTCGATGAGCAGTTCTTC
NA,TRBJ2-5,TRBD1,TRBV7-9,CASSPWTGGRETQYF,TGTGCCAGCAGCCCCTGGACAGGGGGGCGAGAGACCCAGTACTTC
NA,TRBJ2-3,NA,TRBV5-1,CASSLEVLDTQYF,TGCGCCAGCAGCTTGGAAGTGTTAGATACGCAGTATTTT
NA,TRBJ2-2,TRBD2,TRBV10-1,CASSDLREGDTGELFF,TGCGCCAGCAGTGATTTGCGGGAGGGAGACACCGGGGAGCTGTTTTTT
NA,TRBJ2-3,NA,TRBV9,CASSVRGDSPDTQYF,TGTGCCAGCAGCGTCCGAGGGGACTCGCCGGATACGCAGTATTTT
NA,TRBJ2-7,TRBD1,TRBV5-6,CASSLVQGVHEQYF,TGTGCCAGCAGCTTGGTCCAGGGGGTTCACGAGCAGTACTTC
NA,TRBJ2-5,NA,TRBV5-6,CASSLELQETQYF,TGTGCCAGCAGCTTGGAGCTACAAGAGACCCAGTACTTC